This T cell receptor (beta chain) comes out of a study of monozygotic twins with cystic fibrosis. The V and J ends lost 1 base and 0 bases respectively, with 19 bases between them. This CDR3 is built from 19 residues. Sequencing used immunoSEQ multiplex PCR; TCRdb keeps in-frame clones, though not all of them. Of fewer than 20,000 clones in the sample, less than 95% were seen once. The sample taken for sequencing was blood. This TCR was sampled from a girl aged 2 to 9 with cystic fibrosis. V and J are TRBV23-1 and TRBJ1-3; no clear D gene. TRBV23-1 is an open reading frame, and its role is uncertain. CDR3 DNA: TGCGCCAGCAGTCAATGGCCCCTTCTGGGAGTTTCCTCTGGAAACACCATATATTTT. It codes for CASSQWPLLGVSSGNTIYF.